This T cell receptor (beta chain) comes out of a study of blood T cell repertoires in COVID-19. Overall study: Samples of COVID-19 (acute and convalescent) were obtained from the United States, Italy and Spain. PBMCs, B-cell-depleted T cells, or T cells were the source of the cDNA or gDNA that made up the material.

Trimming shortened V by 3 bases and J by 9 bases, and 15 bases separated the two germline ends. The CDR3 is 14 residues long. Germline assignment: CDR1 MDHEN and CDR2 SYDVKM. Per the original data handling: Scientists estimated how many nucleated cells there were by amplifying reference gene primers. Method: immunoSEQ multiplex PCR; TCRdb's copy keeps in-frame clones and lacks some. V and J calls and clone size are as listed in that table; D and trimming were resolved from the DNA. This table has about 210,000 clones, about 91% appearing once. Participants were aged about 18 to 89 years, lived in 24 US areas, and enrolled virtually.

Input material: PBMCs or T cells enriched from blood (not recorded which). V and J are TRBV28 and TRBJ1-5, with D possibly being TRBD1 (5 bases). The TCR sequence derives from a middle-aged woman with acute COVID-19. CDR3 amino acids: CASSFAGGGMPQHF. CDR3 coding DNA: TGTGCCAGCAGTTTTGCAGGCGGGGGGATGCCCCAGCATTTT.